The 30 T cell receptor beta chains in this list originate from one sample, sequenced in a study of cytomegalovirus exposure and HLA in healthy donors. Clones were sequenced by immunoSEQ multiplex PCR, and TCRdb holds only the in-frame ones, with some missing. The repertoire holds over 100,000 clones, with approximately 89% as singletons. Material for sequencing was PBMCs. These receptors were collected from a man under 40 in good health and CMV-seronegative.

This chain joins TRBV13 and TRBJ1-4; TRBD1 matches 11 bases. V lost 4 bases to trimming and J lost 8 bases; unmatched junction nucleotides: 9. Germline V gives CDR1 PRHDT, CDR2 FYEKMQ (reference sequence). The CDR3 is 16 amino acids. As DNA, the CDR3 is TGTGCCAGCAGCTCGGCCCAGGACAGGGGGCGAGAAAAACTGTTTTTT. It codes for CASSSAQDRGREKLFF.

The chain links TRBV12-2 to TRBJ1-4. TRBV12-2 is termed a pseudogene. This CDR3 is 16 amino acids long. This chain's CDR3 is CASRLVWELEKEKLFF. CDR3 nucleotides: TGTGCAAGTCGCTTAGTTTGGGAGCTAGAAAAGGAAAAACTGTTTTTT.

The chain joins TRBV7-3 to TRBJ2-2; 7 nucleotides line up with TRBD1. The V gene end was trimmed by 5 bases and the J gene end by 7 bases; junction bases not matched to a gene: 10. CDR3 size: 15 residues. CDR1 and CDR2 from the germline V gene are SGHTA and FQGTGA. The CDR3 region has the DNA TGTGCCAGCAGCACAATGACAGGGTCAAGCGGGGAGCTGTTTTTT. It translates to CASSTMTGSSGELFF.

The V call is TRBV28, the J call TRBJ2-7; TRBD1 aligns across 9 bases. Trimming took 6 bases from V and 4 from J; bases not matched to a gene: 7. The CDR3 has 14 residues. The germline V gene has CDR1 MDHEN and CDR2 SYDVKM. The CDR3 DNA follows: TGTGCCAGCAGACCCGGGACAGGGCAATACGAGCAGTACTTC. Residues: CASRPGTGQYEQYF.

This sequence joins TRBV27 and TRBJ1-4, with D maybe TRBD1 (5 bases). Germline CDR1 reads MNHEY; CDR2 reads SMNVEV (reference sequence). V gave up 5 bases and J gave up 5 bases, with 9 bases separating them. The CDR3 loop spans 13 amino acids. The CDR3 sequence is CASSSRGNEKLFF. Here the CDR3 DNA reads TGTGCCAGCAGTAGTAGGGGAAATGAAAAACTGTTTTTT.

The genes are TRBV29-1 and TRBJ1-4; 12 bases line up with TRBD1. CDR1 and CDR2 from the germline V gene are SQVTM and ANQGSEA. The CDR3 spans 16 residues. Losses at the gene ends were 3 bases for V and 7 bases for J; bases not matched to a gene: 9. The CDR3 region is CSVDPGTGGFAEKLFF. CDR3 DNA sequence: TGCAGCGTTGACCCCGGGACAGGGGGCTTCGCTGAAAAACTGTTTTTT.

This clone has only a few counts. The chain joins TRBV2 to TRBJ2-7; 9 positions agree with TRBD1. V shed 11 bases and J 3 bases; nucleotides not matched to a gene: 5. Germline loops: CDR1 SNHLY, CDR2 FYNNEI. This CDR3 spans 12 amino acids. CDR3 sequence: CAGGTGSYEQYF. The CDR3 coding sequence is TGTGCCGGAGGGACAGGGAGCTACGAGCAGTACTTC. The full variable domain, its missing parts supplied by reference TRBV2 and TRBJ2-7, is EPEVTQTPSHQVTQMGQEVILRCVPISNHLYFYWYRQILGQKVEFLVSFYNNEISEKSEIFDDQFSVERPDGSNFTLKIRSTKLEDSAMYFCAGGTGSYEQYFGPGTRLTVT.

The V and J genes are TRBV7-2 and TRBJ2-5; D call uncertain. The CDR3 length is 13 residues. In germline, CDR1 is SGHTA, CDR2 FQGNSA. With 1 base removed from V and 4 bases from J, the gap between germline ends came to 7 bases. The CDR3 DNA reads as TGTGCCAGCAGCTTAGGAGTTGGAGAGACCCAGTACTTC. It codes for CASSLGVGETQYF. The full variable domain, with the rest looked up from reference TRBV7-2 and TRBJ2-5, is GAGVSQSPSNKVTEKGKDVELRCDPISGHTALYWYRQSLGQGLEFLIYFQGNSAPDKSGLPSDRFSAERTGGSVSTLTIQRTQQEDSAVYLCASSLGVGETQYFGPGTRLLVL.

This sequence joins TRBV9 and TRBJ1-2; 9 nucleotides match TRBD1. V was clipped by 4 bases and J by 8 bases; unmatched bases: 9. Germline values: CDR1 SGDLS, CDR2 YYNGEE. The CDR3 loop spans 14 amino acids. CDR3 bases: TGTGCCAGCAGCCCAGACAGGGGGTCTATCGGCTACACCTTC. Amino acid sequence: CASSPDRGSIGYTF.

The chain combines TRBV7-8 with TRBJ2-7, with D perhaps TRBD2 (6 bases). The V and J ends lost 5 bases and 7 bases respectively, with 21 bases between them. The CDR3 is 15 amino acids. Germline loops: CDR1 SGHVS, CDR2 FQNEAQ. CDR3 in DNA: TGTGCCAGCAGCGAAACGGGAGTTGGCTCGGGTGAGCAGTACTTC. As protein: CASSETGVGSGEQYF.

This chain links TRBV19 with TRBJ2-4, with D unresolved. V lost 2 bases, J lost 0 bases, and 8 bases lay in between. This CDR3 region has 15 residues. Germline CDR1 is LNHDA and CDR2 is SQIVND (reference sequence). The CDR3 sequence is CASSITSVAKNIQYF. CDR3 bases: TGTGCCAGTAGTATAACGAGCGTAGCCAAAAACATTCAGTACTTC.

The chain joins TRBV2 to TRBJ2-2, with 12 nucleotides matching TRBD2. The germline CDR1 and CDR2 sequences are SNHLY and FYNNEI. V lost 6 bases to trimming and J lost 6 bases; unmatched junction nucleotides: 5. The CDR3 length is 15 residues. The CDR3 loop reads CASRRLAGGSGELFF. The DNA for the CDR3 is TGTGCCAGCAGACGCCTAGCGGGGGGGTCCGGGGAGCTGTTTTTT.

CDR3 loop: CASSIARFYGYTF. CDR3 DNA: TGTGCCAGTAGTATCGCACGGTTCTATGGCTACACCTTC. V and J are TRBV19 and TRBJ1-2; D call uncertain. CDR3 length equals 13 residues. Per the germline V gene, CDR1 is LNHDA and CDR2 is SQIVND (reference sequence). V lost 3 bases and J 4 bases, leaving 9 bases between the germline ends.

The chain employs TRBV6-6 and TRBJ1-2; a weak D match, TRBD1 (6 bases). Germline values: CDR1 MNHNY, CDR2 SVGAGI (reference sequence). The CDR3 has 13 residues. Trimming removed 5 bases from V and 4 bases from J, with 11 bases in between. CDR3 nucleotide sequence: TGTGCCAGCAGTGCCACAGGGCTCTATGGCTACACCTTC. The encoded protein is CASSATGLYGYTF.

This chain uses TRBV6-5 with TRBJ2-7; 7 nucleotides agree with TRBD1. From germline, CDR1 is MNHEY and CDR2 SVGAGI. The CDR3 spans 14 residues. The V gene end was trimmed by 0 bases and the J gene end by 5 bases; junction bases not matched to a gene: 4. Written as DNA, the CDR3 is TGTGCCAGCAGTTACTCTAGGGGGCGCAACGAGCAGTACTTC. Protein sequence: CASSYSRGRNEQYF.

V is TRBV6-1 and J is TRBJ2-7; D uncertain. Germline lookup yields CDR1 MNHNS and CDR2 SASEGT. V lost 2 bases and J 3 bases, leaving 17 bases between the germline ends. This CDR3 has 16 amino acids. The CDR3 protein is CASSEWAAQAVYEQYF. CDR3 coding DNA: TGTGCCAGCAGTGAATGGGCAGCCCAAGCAGTCTACGAGCAGTACTTC.

This rearrangement joins TRBV5-1 to TRBJ2-3, with D perhaps matching TRBD2 (7 bases). V dropped 5 bases and J dropped 5 bases, with 18 bases sitting between them. This CDR3 comprises 15 residues. Germline CDR1 SGHRS, CDR2 YFSETQ. CDR3 protein: CASSRFRGGQDTQYF. The CDR3 bases are TGCGCCAGCAGTAGGTTTAGGGGGGGCCAAGATACGCAGTATTTT.

The chain combines TRBV7-9 with TRBJ1-6, with D tentatively TRBD1 (5 bases). The CDR3 has 14 residues. Germline values: CDR1 SEHNR, CDR2 FQNEAQ (reference sequence). The V gene lost 2 bases and the J gene lost 8 bases, with 10 bases spanning the gap. The CDR3 DNA reads TGTGCCAGCAGCTTAACAGGAAACTATTCACCCCTCCACTTT. Translating gives CASSLTGNYSPLHF.

The DNA of the CDR3 is TGTGCCAGCAGCGTTTCCCCCGGGACAAAACCCAACACCGGGGAGCTGTTTTTT. Translating gives CASSVSPGTKPNTGELFF. J is TRBJ2-2 and V is TRBV9, with D perhaps TRBD1 (6 bases). The V and J ends lost 2 bases and 2 bases respectively, with 19 bases between them. The CDR3 loop spans 18 amino acids. The germline gives CDR1 SGDLS, CDR2 YYNGEE.

The CDR3, as DNA: TGTGCCAGCAGCACCGAGATCCTAGCGTCCACCGGGGAGCTGTTTTTT. Its protein is CASSTEILASTGELFF. The chain combines TRBV28 with TRBJ2-2; TRBD2 is a possible D gene (6 bases). This CDR3 has 16 amino acids. Trimming pared 6 bases from V and 4 bases from J, leaving 18 bases between. Germline V CDR1 and CDR2: MDHEN, SYDVKM.

The chain uses TRBV7-3 and TRBJ2-7, with 8 bases lining up with TRBD1. The CDR3 sequence is 13 residues long. J lost 3 bases, V lost 3 bases, and 1 base had no gene match. The germline V gene encodes CDR1 SGHTA and CDR2 FQGTGA. The CDR3 DNA reads as TGTGCCAGCAGCTTTGGGACAGGCTACGAGCAGTACTTC. Protein product: CASSFGTGYEQYF.

The chain combines TRBV2 with TRBJ2-7; D is perhaps TRBD1 (5 bases). The CDR3 length is 16 residues. Germline-derived CDR1 and CDR2 are SNHLY and FYNNEI. Trimming stripped 2 bases from V and 0 bases from J, with 14 bases between. The CDR3: CASSEPLGRSSYEQYF. The CDR3 nucleotides read TGTGCCAGCAGTGAACCCTTGGGGCGGAGCTCCTACGAGCAGTACTTC. The complete variable domain, with remaining parts taken from reference TRBV2 and TRBJ2-7, reads EPEVTQTPSHQVTQMGQEVILRCVPISNHLYFYWYRQILGQKVEFLVSFYNNEISEKSEIFDDQFSVERPDGSNFTLKIRSTKLEDSAMYFCASSEPLGRSSYEQYFGPGTRLTVT.

The rearrangement links TRBV19 to TRBJ1-5; no definite D call. CDR3 length: 15 amino acids. With 3 bases removed from V and 0 bases from J, the gap between germline ends came to 9 bases. From germline, CDR1 is LNHDA and CDR2 SQIVND (reference sequence). DNA of the CDR3: TGTGCCAGTAGTATTGCACAGAATAGCAATCAGCCCCAGCATTTT. Protein: CASSIAQNSNQPQHF.

V usage is TRBV7-9 and J usage is TRBJ2-7; 7 bases are shared with TRBD1. The CDR3 runs 15 residues. Germline CDR1 is SEHNR and CDR2 is FQNEAQ (reference sequence). Germline trimming cut 6 bases from V and 7 bases from J; bases unmatched to any gene: 15. DNA for the CDR3: TGTGCCAGCAGTTTATGGGACAGTTCTCTGGGGGAGCAGTACTTC. As protein: CASSLWDSSLGEQYF.

The CDR3 spells CASSMGQGATDTQYF. As DNA, the CDR3 is TGTGCCAGTAGTATGGGGCAGGGGGCCACAGATACGCAGTATTTT. The V call is TRBV19, the J call TRBJ2-3; 8 nucleotides line up with TRBD1. V was pared by 3 bases and J by 2 bases, with 4 bases of the junction left unmatched. The CDR3 is 15 residues long. Germline values: CDR1 LNHDA, CDR2 SQIVND (reference sequence).

CDR3 nucleotides: TGTGCCAGTACCCCCGGGCAGGGTCGGGAAAAACTGTTTTTT. Protein sequence: CASTPGQGREKLFF. This chain joins TRBV19 and TRBJ1-4; D is possibly TRBD1 (5 bases). CDR1 is LNHDA and CDR2 is SQIVND in the germline V gene (reference sequence). Trimming left V 7 bases short and J 8 bases short, with 17 bases between. The CDR3 runs 14 residues.

This chain uses TRBV29-1 with TRBJ1-5; the D gene is possibly TRBD1 (6 bases). The V and J ends lost 5 bases and 6 bases respectively, with 14 bases between them. The CDR3 spans 13 residues. The germline CDR1 and CDR2 sequences are SQVTM and ANQGSEA. CDR3 loop: CSVRRGEGQPQHF. Here the CDR3 DNA reads TGCAGCGTTCGCAGGGGAGAAGGTCAGCCCCAGCATTTT.

V gene TRBV5-1 combines with J gene TRBJ1-3, with D perhaps TRBD1 (5 bases). Trimming removed 6 bases at V and 0 bases at J, with 7 bases between. Germline lookup yields CDR1 SGHRS and CDR2 YFSETQ. The CDR3 runs 13 residues. For the CDR3, the DNA is TGCGCCAGCAAACAGGCCTCTGGAAACACCATATATTTT. This sequence encodes CASKQASGNTIYF.

In this sample, this clone turned up once. The rearrangement joins TRBV6-5 to TRBJ2-5; 13 nucleotides agree with TRBD2. The junction had 1 base not matched to a gene; V was cut back by 5 bases and J by 4 bases. CDR3 size: 14 residues. Germline lookup yields CDR1 MNHEY and CDR2 SVGAGI. As DNA, the CDR3 is TGTGCCAGCAGTCGGACTAGCGGGGGAGAGACCCAGTACTTC. This gives the protein CASSRTSGGETQYF.

V and J are TRBV19 and TRBJ2-3; possibly TRBD1 for D (5 bases). Looked up from germline, CDR1 is LNHDA and CDR2 is SQIVND (reference sequence). The CDR3 runs 15 residues. The V and J ends lost 2 bases and 2 bases respectively, with 11 bases between them. CDR3 coding DNA: TGTGCCAGTAGTATACTTAGGGGTGACACAGATACGCAGTATTTT. Encoded protein: CASSILRGDTDTQYF.